These 26 T cell receptor beta chains share one sample of origin, sequenced in a study of early T cells in non-severe SARS-CoV-2 infection (dated by TCRdb to about 2021). Library preparation employed 5' RACE. The instrument given in TCRdb is NextSeq 500. The public reads were quality trimmed at Q25 with fastp and then assembled into clones with MiXCR by TCRdb, keeping productive beta chains. Rows merge per CDR3 protein into single entries with the most common DNA and genes. This sample lists more than 75,000 distinct CDR3 sequences; 14% were detected once. Around 5.8% of the sample goes to the ten largest clones. Sequencing was carried out using whole blood. Receptor source: an adult who was a healthcare worker with PCR-confirmed SARS-CoV-2 infection or an uninfected control (not recorded which).

This rearrangement joins TRBV6-6 to TRBJ1-1, with TRBD1 identical over 9 bases. The V gene end was trimmed by 6 bases and the J gene end by 1 base; junction bases not matched to a gene: 3. The CDR3 consists of 14 residues. The germline CDR1 and CDR2 sequences are MNHNY and SVGAGI (reference sequence). CDR3: CASSPDRGNTEAFF. The CDR3, as DNA: TGTGCCAGCAGCCCGGACAGGGGGAACACTGAAGCTTTCTTT.

This clonotype was counted only a few times. The chain combines TRBV15 with TRBJ2-7; 7 nucleotides align to TRBD1. V gave up 0 bases and J gave up 0 bases; unmatched junction bases: 8. The V gene's germline CDR1 is LNHNV and CDR2 YYDKDF (reference sequence). The CDR3 runs to 17 residues. CDR3 region: CATSRDQGQDHSYEQYF. DNA of the CDR3: TGTGCCACCAGCAGAGACCAAGGACAGGACCACTCCTACGAGCAGTACTTC.

The rearrangement uses TRBV19 and TRBJ1-4, with D possibly matching TRBD1 (6 bases). CDR1 is LNHDA and CDR2 is SQIVND in the germline V gene (reference sequence). There are 15 residues in the CDR3. Deletions cut 6 bases from V and 1 base from J, with 12 bases between. As DNA, the CDR3 is TGTGCCAGTAGCGCGGGGGGCGGAACTAATGAAAAACTGTTTTTT. It codes for CASSAGGGTNEKLFF.

This clonotype showed up many times. The J gene is TRBJ2-3, the V gene TRBV7-9; tentative D call: TRBD1 (5 bases). Germline values: CDR1 SEHNR, CDR2 FQNEAQ (reference sequence). Trimming stripped 0 bases from V and 4 bases from J, with 17 bases between. CDR3 size: 17 residues. The CDR3 DNA is TGTGCCAGCAGCTTAGCGTCCCTAGGTAGGGGCGCAGATACGCAGTATTTT. This sequence encodes CASSLASLGRGADTQYF.

This clonotype was counted a few times. This chain connects TRBV20-1 to TRBJ2-7, with D perhaps TRBD2 (6 bases). Trimming removed 1 base at V and 5 bases at J, with 12 bases between. Germline V gene lookup returns CDR1 DFQATT and CDR2 SNEGSKA (reference sequence). The CDR3 length is 13 residues. For the CDR3, the DNA is TGCAGTGCTAGAGCTCTAGCGAGGGACGAGCAGTACTTC. It specifies CSARALARDEQYF.

This chain links TRBV12-3 or TRBV12-4 with TRBJ2-1, with D uncertain. V lost 2 bases, J lost 5 bases, and 10 bases lay in between. This CDR3 has 14 amino acids. CDR3 amino acids: CASSLRQRDNEQFF. CDR3 nucleotides: TGTGCCAGCAGTTTACGGCAGCGAGACAATGAGCAGTTCTTC.

This clonotype was seen a few times. This chain joins TRBV11-2 and TRBJ2-1, with 12 bases matching TRBD2. The CDR3 contains 15 residues. V shed 5 bases and J 9 bases; nucleotides not matched to a gene: 8. Germline V lookup: CDR1 SGHAT, CDR2 FQNNGV. The CDR3 sequence: CASSQELAGGLEQFF. For the CDR3, the DNA is TGTGCCAGCAGCCAGGAGCTAGCGGGGGGGCTTGAGCAGTTCTTC.

This clonotype has just a few counts. The chain recombines TRBV11-3 with TRBJ1-1; tentatively, D is TRBD1 (5 bases). CDR1 and CDR2 (germline): SGHNT, YENEEA. The CDR3 contains 13 residues. Trimming cost V 5 bases and J 8 bases, with 15 bases left between them. The chain's CDR3 is CASSAQTGGEAFF. As DNA, the CDR3 is TGTGCCAGCAGCGCCCAGACCGGGGGGGAAGCTTTCTTT.

This chain links TRBV3-1 with TRBJ2-2; no clear D. This CDR3 spans 16 amino acids. V lost 0 bases to trimming and J lost 7 bases, with 15 bases between them. CDR1 and CDR2 (germline): LGHDT, YNNKEL (reference sequence). CDR3 DNA: TGTGCCAGCAGCCAAGAGAGCGTCTCCCTGGGCGGGGAGCTGTTTTTT. It specifies CASSQESVSLGGELFF.

This clonotype turned up a few times. The rearrangement links TRBV12-3 or TRBV12-4 to TRBJ1-2, with 7 bases fitting TRBD1. V shed 8 bases and J 5 bases; nucleotides not matched to a gene: 11. CDR3 length: 14 amino acids. The CDR3 sequence: CASQQSDRDYGYTF. Here the CDR3 DNA reads TGTGCCAGCCAGCAGTCCGACAGGGATTATGGCTACACCTTC.

This clonotype was observed many times. This sequence joins TRBV3-1 and TRBJ1-2, with D possibly TRBD1 on 6 matching bases. The germline V gene has CDR1 LGHDT and CDR2 YNNKEL (reference sequence). Trimming shortened V by 3 bases and J by 8 bases, and 13 bases separated the two germline ends. The CDR3 is made up of 13 amino acids. The CDR3 bases are TGTGCCAGCAGCCAGGGGGCCGTTGAGGGCTACACCTTC. Its translation: CASSQGAVEGYTF.

This clonotype occurred a few times. The gene calls are TRBV4-3 and TRBJ2-7; 10 positions agree with TRBD1. Per the germline V gene, CDR1 is LGHNA and CDR2 is YSLEER. The V gene end was trimmed by 4 bases and the J gene end by 6 bases; junction bases not matched to a gene: 9. The CDR3 is made up of 15 amino acids. DNA for the CDR3: TGCGCCAGCAGCCCTGGGACAGGGGTATGGGGCGAGCAGTACTTC. This sequence encodes CASSPGTGVWGEQYF.

This clonotype has a count of ten or more. The chain is built from TRBV20-1 and TRBJ2-5, with D unresolved. Germline V CDR1 and CDR2: DFQATT, SNEGSKA (reference sequence). The CDR3 spans 12 residues. Trimming shortened V by 3 bases and J by 3 bases, and 8 bases separated the two germline ends. The CDR3 loop reads CSASGPEETQYF. Written as DNA, the CDR3 is TGCAGTGCTAGCGGGCCAGAAGAGACCCAGTACTTC.

This clonotype was detected once. V gene TRBV6-2 or TRBV6-3 combines with J gene TRBJ1-1; tentatively, D is TRBD1 (5 bases). Between the trimmed V and J ends, which lost 6 bases and 7 bases, there was a span of 12 bases. Germline assignment: CDR1 MNHEY and CDR2 SVGEGT. The length of the CDR3 is 12 residues. CDR3 nucleotide sequence: TGTGCCAGCAGCCTACCGGGGCTTGAAGCTTTCTTT. It is translated as CASSLPGLEAFF.

This clonotype was seen ten or more times. This sequence joins TRBV20-1 and TRBJ2-7; D is unclear. The germline CDR1 and CDR2 sequences are DFQATT and SNEGSKA (reference sequence). Deletions cut 4 bases from V and 4 bases from J, with 14 bases between. The CDR3 is 13 residues long. CDR3 sequence: CSATWQKDYEQYF. CDR3 DNA sequence: TGCAGTGCTACTTGGCAGAAGGATTACGAGCAGTACTTC.

This chain links TRBV29-1 with TRBJ1-2; D gene ambiguous. In germline, CDR1 is SQVTM, CDR2 ANQGSEA. Trimming took 7 bases from V and 4 from J, leaving 13 bases between them. The CDR3 totals 12 residues. The CDR3: CSGGGSSYGYTF. The CDR3 DNA reads as TGCAGCGGTGGTGGGAGTTCCTATGGCTACACCTTC.

Only a few counts were recorded for this clonotype. The chain is built from TRBV14 and TRBJ2-1; unclear D gene. The germline V gene encodes CDR1 SGHDN and CDR2 FVKESK. V was clipped by 4 bases and J by 0 bases, with 19 bases between them. The CDR3 consists of 18 residues. The CDR3, as DNA: TGTGCCAGCAGCCGGTATCTGGTTTCGATAAGCTCCTACAATGAGCAGTTCTTC. This sequence encodes CASSRYLVSISSYNEQFF.

This clonotype was seen just once. The chain joins TRBV6-5 to TRBJ2-2, with D possibly being TRBD1 (5 bases). Germline CDR1 MNHEY, CDR2 SVGAGI. V was clipped by 4 bases and J by 0 bases, with 9 bases between them. The length of the CDR3 is 15 residues. This chain's CDR3 is CASSSRQSNTGELFF. CDR3 sequence (DNA): TGTGCCAGCAGTTCAAGACAGTCGAACACCGGGGAGCTGTTTTTT.

This chain connects TRBV28 to TRBJ1-4; D is unresolved. Germline V gene sequence: CDR1 MDHEN, CDR2 SYDVKM. The CDR3 runs to 15 residues. The V gene lost 6 bases and the J gene lost 7 bases, with 18 bases spanning the gap. The CDR3 sequence is CASSYGLPKGEKLFF. In nucleotides, the CDR3 is TGTGCCAGCAGCTACGGCCTTCCCAAGGGTGAAAAACTGTTTTTT. Supplemented by reference TRBV28 and TRBJ1-4, the full variable domain reads DVKVTQSSRYLVKRTGEKVFLECVQDMDHENMFWYRQDPGLGLRLIYFSYDVKMKEKGDIPEGYSVSREKKERFSLILESASTNQTSMYLCASSYGLPKGEKLFFGSGTQLSVL.

In its sample, this clonotype was seen a few times. The CDR3: CASSSDRGTRTGELFF. The CDR3 region has the DNA TGTGCCAGCAGCTCGGACAGGGGAACTCGCACCGGGGAGCTGTTTTTT. The rearrangement links TRBV7-6 to TRBJ2-2, with 9 nucleotides matching TRBD1. Germline V CDR1 and CDR2: SGHVS, FNYEAQ. The V gene end was trimmed by 4 bases and the J gene end by 4 bases; junction bases not matched to a gene: 7. The CDR3 totals 16 residues.

This clonotype showed up many times. V usage is TRBV6-6 and J usage is TRBJ2-7; D possibly corresponds to TRBD2 (5 bases). The germline gives CDR1 MNHNY, CDR2 SVGAGI (reference sequence). This CDR3 contains 14 residues. With 2 bases removed from V and 10 bases from J, the gap between germline ends came to 18 bases. The CDR3 here is CASSYPSTRDPQYF. The CDR3 nucleotides read TGTGCCAGCAGTTACCCTTCAACCCGGGATCCTCAGTACTTC.

This clonotype appeared many times. This chain uses TRBV28 with TRBJ1-1; D ambiguous. The CDR3 has 17 residues. Germline CDR1 MDHEN, CDR2 SYDVKM. V lost 7 bases to trimming and J lost 4 bases, with 25 bases between them. The CDR3 region is CASKSSAGRQPSTEAFF. CDR3 coding DNA: TGTGCCAGCAAATCTTCAGCCGGACGGCAACCCTCCACTGAAGCTTTCTTT. Drawing the rest from reference TRBV28 and TRBJ1-1, the complete variable domain is DVKVTQSSRYLVKRTGEKVFLECVQDMDHENMFWYRQDPGLGLRLIYFSYDVKMKEKGDIPEGYSVSREKKERFSLILESASTNQTSMYLCASKSSAGRQPSTEAFFGQGTRLTVV.

The J gene is TRBJ2-1, the V gene TRBV20-1; D gene ambiguous. CDR3 length: 13 residues. The ends were cut back, 3 bases at V and 2 bases at J, with 8 bases in the middle. Germline V gene lookup returns CDR1 DFQATT and CDR2 SNEGSKA (reference sequence). The CDR3 here is CSARSPPYNEQFF. CDR3 DNA sequence: TGCAGTGCTAGGTCCCCCCCCTACAATGAGCAGTTCTTC.

This clonotype was seen at least ten times. The chain recombines TRBV19 with TRBJ2-7; D perhaps matches TRBD2 (6 bases). Looked up from germline, CDR1 is LNHDA and CDR2 is SQIVND (reference sequence). The CDR3 extends over 17 amino acids. V gave up 5 bases and J gave up 0 bases, with 20 bases separating them. The CDR3: CASSAGLQAGISYEQYF. The CDR3 DNA reads as TGTGCCAGTAGTGCGGGACTCCAGGCTGGTATCTCCTACGAGCAGTACTTC.

This clonotype showed up many times. The chain carries TRBV6-5 and TRBJ1-1; 7 positions agree with TRBD1. Trimming took 9 bases from V and 2 from J; bases not matched to a gene: 6. The CDR3 sequence is 13 residues long. The germline CDR1 and CDR2 sequences are MNHEY and SVGAGI. This CDR3 is CASLGQLNTEAFF. The CDR3 DNA is TGTGCCAGTCTGGGACAGCTTAACACTGAAGCTTTCTTT.

The chain employs TRBV7-2 and TRBJ2-7; D remains unclear. Germline values: CDR1 SGHTA, CDR2 FQGNSA. The V gene lost 4 bases and the J gene lost 3 bases, with 7 bases spanning the gap. The CDR3 has 12 residues. The CDR3 is CASSSLHYEQYF. For the CDR3, the DNA is TGTGCCAGCAGCTCCCTTCACTACGAGCAGTACTTC.